This entry lists 15 T cell receptor beta chains sequenced from one sample in a study of cytomegalovirus exposure and HLA in healthy donors. The PCR contained 60 Vbeta and 13 Jbeta primers. Clones were sequenced by immunoSEQ multiplex PCR, and TCRdb holds only the in-frame ones, with some missing. This sample's table has some 200,000 clones. The source material was PBMCs. Every receptor here comes from a girl aged 2 to 9 in good health and CMV-seropositive.

This chain links TRBV2 with TRBJ2-5; 10 bases are a match to TRBD2. The trim removed 5 bases at V and 0 bases at J, leaving 6 bases unmatched. The CDR3 runs 16 residues. CDR1 is SNHLY and CDR2 is FYNNEI in the germline V gene. The CDR3 DNA sequence: TGTGCCAGCAGTTCTAGCGGGAGAGGGTACCAAGAGACCCAGTACTTC. Protein: CASSSSGRGYQETQYF.

The chain links TRBV5-1 to TRBJ2-7, with TRBD2 identical over 14 bases. Germline CDR1 and CDR2: SGHRS and YFSETQ. The CDR3 spans 15 residues. After removal of 4 bases from V and 6 bases from J, the junction contained 6 bases not matched to a gene. CDR3 sequence reads: CASSGLAGGAVEQYF. The DNA for the CDR3 is TGCGCCAGCAGCGGACTAGCGGGAGGTGCGGTCGAGCAGTACTTC.

This sequence joins TRBV7-2 and TRBJ2-3, with D maybe TRBD2 (6 bases). The CDR3 is 15 residues long. V lost 5 bases, J lost 3 bases, and 15 bases lay in between. Germline V gives CDR1 SGHTA, CDR2 FQGNSA. As DNA, the CDR3 is TGTGCCAGCAGCCCAGCGGGCCTAGGGACAGATACGCAGTATTTT. Amino acids: CASSPAGLGTDTQYF. Full variable domain (missing parts from reference TRBV7-2 and TRBJ2-3): GAGVSQSPSNKVTEKGKDVELRCDPISGHTALYWYRQSLGQGLEFLIYFQGNSAPDKSGLPSDRFSAERTGGSVSTLTIQRTQQEDSAVYLCASSPAGLGTDTQYFGPGTRLTVL.

The CDR3 bases are TGTGCCAGCAGTTTAGCGGGTAGCACAGATACGCAGTATTTT. Its protein is CASSLAGSTDTQYF. This rearrangement joins TRBV27 to TRBJ2-3; a possible D gene is TRBD2 (5 bases). Trimming stripped 2 bases from V and 0 bases from J, with 6 bases between. The CDR3 loop spans 14 amino acids. CDR1 is MNHEY and CDR2 is SMNVEV in the germline V gene (reference sequence).

The rearrangement links TRBV19 to TRBJ2-1, with D possibly TRBD2 on 6 matching bases. V lost 10 bases, J lost 8 bases, and 24 bases lay in between. There are 15 residues in the CDR3. Germline CDR1 and CDR2: LNHDA and SQIVND (reference sequence). The CDR3 DNA reads TGTGCCACCTCGACCCTAGCGTCCCTGGGAGATGAGCAGTTCTTC. Translating it yields CATSTLASLGDEQFF.

V and J are TRBV7-9 and TRBJ2-3; no definite D call. CDR1 and CDR2 from the germline V gene are SEHNR and FQNEAQ (reference sequence). Between the trimmed V and J ends, which lost 6 bases and 2 bases, there was a span of 12 bases. The CDR3 has 14 residues. The CDR3 bases are TGTGCCAGCAGTCCCGCGGTAGTCACAGATACGCAGTATTTT. This codes for CASSPAVVTDTQYF.

The V call is TRBV27, the J call TRBJ1-5; 7 bases are a match to TRBD1. CDR1 is MNHEY and CDR2 is SMNVEV in the germline V gene (reference sequence). This CDR3 is 14 amino acids long. Trimming cost V 6 bases and J 4 bases; bases outside gene matches: 6. The CDR3 DNA reads TGTGCCAGCAGCTCCTACAGGGGTAATCAGCCCCAGCATTTT. Its protein product is CASSSYRGNQPQHF.

This chain connects TRBV7-3 to TRBJ2-1; 15 positions agree with TRBD2. After removal of 2 bases from V and 8 bases from J, the junction contained 7 bases not matched to a gene. In germline, CDR1 is SGHTA, CDR2 FQGTGA. The CDR3 is 17 amino acids. Here the CDR3 reads CASSLGTSGRPRDEQFF. As DNA, the CDR3 is TGTGCCAGCAGCTTAGGGACTAGCGGGAGGCCTCGGGATGAGCAGTTCTTC.

V usage is TRBV6-1 and J usage is TRBJ2-5, with 10 bases lining up with TRBD2. The end of the DNA is better explained by TRBJ2-7, so the J call may be wrong. The CDR3 is made up of 16 amino acids. Per germline, CDR1 MNHNS and CDR2 SASEGT. The CDR3 protein is CASSGLAGALSYEQYF. Here the CDR3 DNA reads TGTGCCAGCAGTGGTCTAGCGGGAGCCCTCTCCTACGAGCAGTACTTC.

The chain links TRBV6-1 to TRBJ2-7; 8 bases match TRBD1. CDR1 is MNHNS and CDR2 is SASEGT in the germline V gene. The CDR3 is made up of 15 amino acids. After removal of 5 bases from V and 7 bases from J, the junction contained 13 bases not matched to a gene. CDR3 DNA: TGTGCCAGCAGTTTACCGGGACAGGTAAAAGGGGAGCAGTACTTC. As protein: CASSLPGQVKGEQYF.

V and J are TRBV5-1 and TRBJ2-7, with D perhaps matching TRBD1 (6 bases). The CDR3 has 14 amino acids. V was cut by 4 bases and J by 6 bases, with 17 bases left in between. Germline CDR1 and CDR2: SGHRS and YFSETQ. The CDR3 protein is CASSNGDNRFEQYF. In DNA form, the CDR3 reads TGCGCCAGCAGCAACGGGGACAACCGTTTCGAGCAGTACTTC.

The CDR3 region is CAGRQNPNNEQFF. Written as DNA, the CDR3 is TGTGCCGGCCGACAGAACCCCAACAATGAGCAGTTCTTC. This chain links TRBV6-1 with TRBJ2-1, with a weak D call TRBD1 (5 bases). The CDR3 sequence is 13 residues long. Looked up from germline, CDR1 is MNHNS and CDR2 is SASEGT. V lost 11 bases, J lost 5 bases, and 16 bases lay in between.

This sequence joins TRBV5-1 and TRBJ2-3, with TRBD2 identical over 10 bases. V shed 4 bases, J shed 2 bases, and the junction held 10 bases outside the gene matches. CDR3 length: 17 amino acids. Germline CDR1 is SGHRS and CDR2 is YFSETQ. CDR3 sequence: CASSPGTSVFPTDTQYF. The DNA for the CDR3 is TGCGCCAGCAGCCCGGGGACTAGCGTTTTTCCCACAGATACGCAGTATTTT. The entire variable domain, with the rest obtained from reference TRBV5-1 and TRBJ2-3, is as follows: KAGVTQTPRYLIKTRGQQVTLSCSPISGHRSVSWYQQTPGQGLQFLFEYFSETQRNKGNFPGRFSGRQFSNSRSEMNVSTLELGDSALYLCASSPGTSVFPTDTQYFGPGTRLTVL.

The V and J genes are TRBV19 and TRBJ2-7; 9 bases map to TRBD1. The germline CDR1 and CDR2 sequences are LNHDA and SQIVND (reference sequence). V lost 5 bases to trimming and J lost 1 base; unmatched junction nucleotides: 12. CDR3 length: 17 residues. Written as DNA, the CDR3 is TGTGCCAGTAGTCGAAAGGGGACAGGGCAGTTTTCCTACGAGCAGTACTTC. It encodes CASSRKGTGQFSYEQYF.

The DNA for the CDR3 is TGTGCCAGCAGCCCAATACACAGACAGGGTAAGGTGACGCCTGAAGCTTTCTTT. Protein: CASSPIHRQGKVTPEAFF. The V gene is TRBV21-1, the J gene TRBJ1-1; whether TRBD1, the table's D call, matches the DNA was not checked. TRBV21-1 is marked as a pseudogene. The CDR3 has 18 amino acids.